This record covers a single TCR beta chain. The data are from a study of PD-L1 blockade in urothelial cancer. TCRdb keeps only in-frame clones here, not all; method: immunoSEQ multiplex PCR. The sample holds about 29,000 clones, around 86% seen once. The germline V gene encodes CDR1 LGHNT and CDR2 FRNRAP. This CDR3 comprises 14 residues. Trimming stripped 5 bases from V and 4 bases from J, with 14 bases between. Sample: PBMCs, taken around atezolizumab (anti-PD-L1) treatment. This sequence originates from a man aged 50 to 59 with urothelial cancer. This rearrangement joins TRBV12-5 to TRBJ1-2, with a weak D call TRBD1 (6 bases). Here the CDR3 reads CASGPPGAAYGYTF. The CDR3 bases are TGTGCTAGTGGTCCCCCAGGGGCCGCCTATGGCTACACCTTC.